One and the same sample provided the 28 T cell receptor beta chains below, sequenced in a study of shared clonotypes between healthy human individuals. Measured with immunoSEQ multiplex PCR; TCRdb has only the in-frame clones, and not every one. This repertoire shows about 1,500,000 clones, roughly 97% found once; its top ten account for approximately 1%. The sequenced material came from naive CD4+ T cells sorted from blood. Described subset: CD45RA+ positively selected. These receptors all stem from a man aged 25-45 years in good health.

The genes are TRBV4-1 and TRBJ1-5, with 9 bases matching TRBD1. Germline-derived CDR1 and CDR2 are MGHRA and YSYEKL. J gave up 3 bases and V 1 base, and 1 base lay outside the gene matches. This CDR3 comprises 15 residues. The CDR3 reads CASSQGDRANQPQHF. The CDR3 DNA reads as TGCGCCAGCAGCCAAGGGGACAGGGCCAATCAGCCCCAGCATTTT.

The CDR3 DNA sequence: TGTGCCAGCACCCTAACGGGAACCTATGGCTACACCTTC. This encodes CASTLTGTYGYTF. The gene calls are TRBV28 and TRBJ1-2; D gene ambiguous. Germline-derived CDR1 and CDR2 are MDHEN and SYDVKM. The ends were cut back, 7 bases at V and 4 bases at J, with 13 bases in the middle. The CDR3 spans 13 residues.

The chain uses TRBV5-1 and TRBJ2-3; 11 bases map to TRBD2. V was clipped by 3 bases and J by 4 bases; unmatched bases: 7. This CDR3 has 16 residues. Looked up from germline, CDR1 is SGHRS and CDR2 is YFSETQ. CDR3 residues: CASSYTLAGGADTQYF. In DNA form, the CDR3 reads TGCGCCAGCAGCTACACCTTAGCGGGAGGGGCAGATACGCAGTATTTT.

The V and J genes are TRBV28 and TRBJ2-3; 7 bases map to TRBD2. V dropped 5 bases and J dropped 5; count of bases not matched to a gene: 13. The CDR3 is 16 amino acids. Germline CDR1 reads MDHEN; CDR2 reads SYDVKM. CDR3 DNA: TGTGCCAGCAGTCTAGGCGGGAGACTTCTCATAGATACGCAGTATTTT. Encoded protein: CASSLGGRLLIDTQYF.

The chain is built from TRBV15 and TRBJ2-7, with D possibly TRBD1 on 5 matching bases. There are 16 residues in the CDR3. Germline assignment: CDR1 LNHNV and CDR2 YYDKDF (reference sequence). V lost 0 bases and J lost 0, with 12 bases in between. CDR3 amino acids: CATSRERTIFSYEQYF. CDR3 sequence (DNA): TGTGCCACCAGCAGAGAACGGACAATTTTCTCCTACGAGCAGTACTTC. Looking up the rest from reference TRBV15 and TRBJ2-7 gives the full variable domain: DAMVIQNPRYQVTQFGKPVTLSCSQTLNHNVMYWYQQKSSQAPKLLFHYYDKDFNNEADTPDNFQSRRPNTSFCFLDIRSPGLGDTAMYLCATSRERTIFSYEQYFGPGTRLTVT.

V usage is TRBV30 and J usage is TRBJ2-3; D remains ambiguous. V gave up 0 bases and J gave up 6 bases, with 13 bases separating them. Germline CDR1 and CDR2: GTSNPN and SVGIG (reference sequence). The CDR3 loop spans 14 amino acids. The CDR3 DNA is TGTGCCTGGAGTGTGTCGGGCTTCCTGGATACGCAGTATTTT. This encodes CAWSVSGFLDTQYF.

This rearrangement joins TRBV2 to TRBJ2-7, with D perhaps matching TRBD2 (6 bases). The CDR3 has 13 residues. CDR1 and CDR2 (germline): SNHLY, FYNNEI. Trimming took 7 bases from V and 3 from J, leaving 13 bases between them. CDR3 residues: CASMRGNNYEQYF. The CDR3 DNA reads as TGTGCCAGCATGCGCGGGAACAACTACGAGCAGTACTTC.

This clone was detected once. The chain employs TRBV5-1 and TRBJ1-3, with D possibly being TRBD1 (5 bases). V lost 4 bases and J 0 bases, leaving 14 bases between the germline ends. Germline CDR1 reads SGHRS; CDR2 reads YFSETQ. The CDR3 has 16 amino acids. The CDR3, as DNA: TGCGCCAGCAGCGCGAACGGGGGGGACTCTGGAAACACCATATATTTT. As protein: CASSANGGDSGNTIYF.

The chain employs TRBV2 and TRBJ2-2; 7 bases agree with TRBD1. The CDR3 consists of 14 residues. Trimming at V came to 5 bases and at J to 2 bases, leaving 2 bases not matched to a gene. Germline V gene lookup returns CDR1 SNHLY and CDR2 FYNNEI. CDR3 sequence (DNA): TGTGCCAGCAGTAACAGGGGAAACACCGGGGAGCTGTTTTTT. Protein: CASSNRGNTGELFF.

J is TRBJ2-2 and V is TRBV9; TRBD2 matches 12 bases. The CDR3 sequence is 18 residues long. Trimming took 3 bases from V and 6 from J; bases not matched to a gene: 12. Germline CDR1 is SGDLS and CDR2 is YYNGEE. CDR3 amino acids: CASSAPTRLAGDAGELFF. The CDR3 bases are TGTGCCAGCAGCGCCCCTACTAGACTAGCGGGAGACGCCGGGGAGCTGTTTTTT.

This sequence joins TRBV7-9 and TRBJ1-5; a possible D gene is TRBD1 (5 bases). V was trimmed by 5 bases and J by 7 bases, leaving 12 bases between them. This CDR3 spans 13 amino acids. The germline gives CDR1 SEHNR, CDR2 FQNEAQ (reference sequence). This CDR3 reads CASSRRVGQPQHF. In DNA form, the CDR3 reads TGTGCCAGCAGCCGCAGGGTTGGGCAGCCCCAGCATTTT.

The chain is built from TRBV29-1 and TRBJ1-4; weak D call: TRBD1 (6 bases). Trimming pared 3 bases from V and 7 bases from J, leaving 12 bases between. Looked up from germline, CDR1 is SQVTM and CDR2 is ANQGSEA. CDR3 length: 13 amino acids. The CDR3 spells CSVELGGREKLFF. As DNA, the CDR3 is TGCAGCGTTGAGCTTGGGGGGCGTGAAAAACTGTTTTTT.

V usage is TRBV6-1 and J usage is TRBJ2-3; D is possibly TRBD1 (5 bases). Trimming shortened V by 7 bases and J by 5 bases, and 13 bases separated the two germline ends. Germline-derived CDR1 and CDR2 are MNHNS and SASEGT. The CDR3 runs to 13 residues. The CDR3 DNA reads TGTGCCAGCATCCTGGGGCCTTTAGATACGCAGTATTTT. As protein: CASILGPLDTQYF.

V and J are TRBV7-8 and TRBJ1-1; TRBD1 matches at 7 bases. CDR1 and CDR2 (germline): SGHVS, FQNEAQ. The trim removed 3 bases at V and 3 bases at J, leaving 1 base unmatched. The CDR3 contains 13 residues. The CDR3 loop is CASSFGQDTEAFF. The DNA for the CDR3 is TGTGCCAGCAGCTTCGGACAGGACACTGAAGCTTTCTTT.

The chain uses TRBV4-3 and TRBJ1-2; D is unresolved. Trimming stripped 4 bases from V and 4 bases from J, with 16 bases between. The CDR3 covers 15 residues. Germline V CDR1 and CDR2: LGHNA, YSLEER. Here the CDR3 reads CASSPQREGGYGYTF. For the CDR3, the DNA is TGCGCCAGCAGCCCCCAACGTGAGGGAGGCTATGGCTACACCTTC.

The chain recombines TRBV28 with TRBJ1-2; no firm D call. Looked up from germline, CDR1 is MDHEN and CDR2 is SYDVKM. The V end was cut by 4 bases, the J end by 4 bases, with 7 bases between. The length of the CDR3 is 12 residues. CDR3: CASSSRVYGYTF. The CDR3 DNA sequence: TGTGCCAGCAGTTCGAGGGTCTATGGCTACACCTTC.

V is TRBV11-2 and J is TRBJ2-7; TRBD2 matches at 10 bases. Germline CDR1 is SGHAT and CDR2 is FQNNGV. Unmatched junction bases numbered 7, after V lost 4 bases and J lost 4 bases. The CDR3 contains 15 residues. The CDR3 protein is CASSSLAGVRYEQYF. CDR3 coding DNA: TGTGCCAGCAGCTCCCTAGCGGGAGTACGATACGAGCAGTACTTC.

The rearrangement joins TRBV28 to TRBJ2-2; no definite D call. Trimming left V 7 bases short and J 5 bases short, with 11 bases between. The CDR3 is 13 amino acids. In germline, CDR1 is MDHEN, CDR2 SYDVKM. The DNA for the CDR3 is TGTGCCAGCATTAACATTGGGACCGGGGAGCTGTTTTTT. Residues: CASINIGTGELFF.

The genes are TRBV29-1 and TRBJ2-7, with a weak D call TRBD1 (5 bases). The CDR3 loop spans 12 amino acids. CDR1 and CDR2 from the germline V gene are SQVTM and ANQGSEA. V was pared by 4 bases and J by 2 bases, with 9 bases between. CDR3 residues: CSVGQSAYEQYF. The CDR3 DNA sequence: TGCAGCGTTGGACAGTCCGCCTACGAGCAGTACTTC.

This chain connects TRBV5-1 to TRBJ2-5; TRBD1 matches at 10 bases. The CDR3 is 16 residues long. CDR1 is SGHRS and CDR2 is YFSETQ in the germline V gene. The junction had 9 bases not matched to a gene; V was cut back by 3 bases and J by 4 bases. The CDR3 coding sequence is TGCGCCAGCAGCTCCGGGACAGGGGTAATCATAGAGACCCAGTACTTC. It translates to CASSSGTGVIIETQYF. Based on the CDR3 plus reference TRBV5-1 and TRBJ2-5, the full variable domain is KAGVTQTPRYLIKTRGQQVTLSCSPISGHRSVSWYQQTPGQGLQFLFEYFSETQRNKGNFPGRFSGRQFSNSRSEMNVSTLELGDSALYLCASSSGTGVIIETQYFGPGTRLLVL.

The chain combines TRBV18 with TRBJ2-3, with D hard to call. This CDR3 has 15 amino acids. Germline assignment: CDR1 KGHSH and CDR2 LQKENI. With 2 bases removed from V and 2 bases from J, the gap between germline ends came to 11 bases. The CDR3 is CASSPLDVITDTQYF. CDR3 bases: TGTGCCAGCTCACCATTAGATGTAATCACAGATACGCAGTATTTT.

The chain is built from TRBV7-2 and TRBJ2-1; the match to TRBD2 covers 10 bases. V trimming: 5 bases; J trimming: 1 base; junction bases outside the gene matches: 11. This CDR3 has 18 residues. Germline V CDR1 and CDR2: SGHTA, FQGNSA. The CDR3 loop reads CASSIPSSGRGSYNEQFF. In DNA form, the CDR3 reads TGTGCCAGCAGCATACCTTCGAGCGGGAGGGGTTCCTACAATGAGCAGTTCTTC.

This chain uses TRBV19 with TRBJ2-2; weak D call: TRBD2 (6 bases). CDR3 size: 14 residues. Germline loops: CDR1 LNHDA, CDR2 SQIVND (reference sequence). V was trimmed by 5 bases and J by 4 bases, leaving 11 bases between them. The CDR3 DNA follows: TGTGCCAGTAGTGCCGGGAGTTTCACCGGGGAGCTGTTTTTT. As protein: CASSAGSFTGELFF.

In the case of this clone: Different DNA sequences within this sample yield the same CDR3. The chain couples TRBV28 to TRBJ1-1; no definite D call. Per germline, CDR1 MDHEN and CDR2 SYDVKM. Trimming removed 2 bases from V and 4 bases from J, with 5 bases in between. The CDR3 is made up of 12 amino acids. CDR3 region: CASSLPSTEAFF. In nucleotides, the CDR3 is TGTGCCAGCAGTTTACCTAGCACTGAAGCTTTCTTT.

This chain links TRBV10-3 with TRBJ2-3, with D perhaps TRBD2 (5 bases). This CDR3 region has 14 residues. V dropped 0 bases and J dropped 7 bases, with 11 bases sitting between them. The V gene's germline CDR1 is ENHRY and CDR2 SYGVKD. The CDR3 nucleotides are TGTGCCATCAGTGAGTCATTGGGGAGAAATACGCAGTATTTT. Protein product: CAISESLGRNTQYF.

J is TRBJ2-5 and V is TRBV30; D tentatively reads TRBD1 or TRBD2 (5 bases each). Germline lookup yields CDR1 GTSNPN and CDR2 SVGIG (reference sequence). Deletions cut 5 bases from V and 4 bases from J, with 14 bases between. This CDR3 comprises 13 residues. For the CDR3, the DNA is TGTGCCTGGTTTGCTGGGGGTTTAGAGACCCAGTACTTC. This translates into CAWFAGGLETQYF.

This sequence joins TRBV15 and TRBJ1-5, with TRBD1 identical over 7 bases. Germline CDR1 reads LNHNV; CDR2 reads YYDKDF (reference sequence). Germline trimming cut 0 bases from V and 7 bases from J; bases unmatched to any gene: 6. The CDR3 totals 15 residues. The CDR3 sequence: CATSRDDREVQPQHF. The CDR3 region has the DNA TGTGCCACCAGCAGAGACGACAGGGAAGTCCAGCCCCAGCATTTT. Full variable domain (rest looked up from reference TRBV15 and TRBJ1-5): DAMVIQNPRYQVTQFGKPVTLSCSQTLNHNVMYWYQQKSSQAPKLLFHYYDKDFNNEADTPDNFQSRRPNTSFCFLDIRSPGLGDTAMYLCATSRDDREVQPQHFGDGTRLSIL.

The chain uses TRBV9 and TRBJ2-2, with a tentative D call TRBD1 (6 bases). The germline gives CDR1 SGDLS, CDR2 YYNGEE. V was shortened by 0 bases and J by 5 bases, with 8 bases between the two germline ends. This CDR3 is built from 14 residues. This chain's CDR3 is CASSVAGTTGELFF. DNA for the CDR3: TGTGCCAGCAGCGTAGCAGGGACAACCGGGGAGCTGTTTTTT.